Reported below is one T cell receptor (beta chain). Its antigen is still unknown. Per the germline V gene, CDR1 is LNHDA and CDR2 is SQIVND (reference sequence). Trimming cost V 4 bases and J 2 bases, with 14 bases left between them. The CDR3 covers 15 residues. The sample originates from a study of cytomegalovirus exposure and HLA in healthy donors. Findings and limits, study-wide: Most CMV-associated TCR beta chains appeared HLA-restricted in a later analysis.

PCR was performed using 60 Vbeta and 13 Jbeta primers. Sequencing used immunoSEQ multiplex PCR; TCRdb keeps in-frame clones, though not all of them. Of around 110,000 clones listed, approximately 84% are singletons. The sample was PBMCs. This receptor was identified in a man aged 25-45 years in good health and CMV-seronegative. The chain is built from TRBV19 and TRBJ1-1; D is possibly TRBD1 (5 bases). The CDR3 sequence: CASSTSTDLNTEAFF. The CDR3 DNA is TGTGCCAGTAGTACTTCGACAGACCTTAACACTGAAGCTTTCTTT. The variable domain in full, with the rest retrieved from reference TRBV19 and TRBJ1-1, is DGGITQSPKYLFRKEGQNVTLSCEQNLNHDAMYWYRQDPGQGLRLIYYSQIVNDFQKGDIAEGYSVSREKKESFPLTVTSAQKNPTAFYLCASSTSTDLNTEAFFGQGTRLTVV.